These 13 T cell receptor beta chains came from one sample sequenced in a study of human T cells and chemical hapten exposure. Time point meaning: patch test 1, 2 weeks after DPC sensitization. The treatment denotes: therapeutic diphenylcyclopropenone sensitization with weekly scalp DPC. TCRdb reanalysed the RACE reads using MiXCR and keeps one entry per CDR3 protein. The sample carries 380,000 or so distinct CDR3 sequences, roughly 4.8% recorded once. Sequences were derived from whole blood, sampled in connection with sensitization to the hapten diphenylcyclopropenone (DPC). These receptors were obtained from a woman between 50 and 59 years old with alopecia areata. Some clones in this sample may be carry-over from other donors' samples.

Ten or more counts support this clonotype. The rearrangement joins TRBV5-6 to TRBJ2-3; possibly TRBD2 for D (6 bases). V was cut by 2 bases and J by 0 bases, with 22 bases left in between. Germline assignment: CDR1 SGHDT and CDR2 YYEEEE. The CDR3 has 19 residues. The CDR3 protein is CASSFRTAGFLGSTDTQYF. CDR3 DNA: TGTGCCAGCAGCTTTCGGACTGCGGGATTTCTCGGTAGCACAGATACGCAGTATTTT. Supplemented by reference TRBV5-6 and TRBJ2-3, the full variable domain reads DAGVTQSPTHLIKTRGQQVTLRCSPKSGHDTVSWYQQALGQGPQFIFQYYEEEERQRGNFPDRFSGHQFPNYSSELNVNALLLGDSALYLCASSFRTAGFLGSTDTQYFGPGTRLTVL.

V usage is TRBV10-3 and J usage is TRBJ2-3; 7 bases match TRBD2. V lost 8 bases to trimming and J lost 5 bases; unmatched junction nucleotides: 10. The CDR3 runs to 14 residues. Looked up from germline, CDR1 is ENHRY and CDR2 is SYGVKD. The CDR3 spells CAISREGGGDTQYF. As DNA, the CDR3 is TGTGCCATCTCCAGGGAGGGAGGAGGAGATACGCAGTATTTT.

There are many counts of this clonotype. The CDR3 nucleotides are TGTGCCAGCAGCTTATTAGCAGATACGCAGTATTTT. It yields the protein CASSLLADTQYF. The chain links TRBV7-8 to TRBJ2-3; D unresolved. Germline V gives CDR1 SGHVS, CDR2 FQNEAQ. The germline V and J ends were trimmed by 2 bases and 4 bases, with 4 bases remaining between them. This CDR3 is 12 amino acids long. Together with reference TRBV7-8 and TRBJ2-3, the CDR3 gives the full variable domain: GAGVSQSPRYKVAKRGQDVALRCDPISGHVSLFWYQQALGQGPEFLTYFQNEAQLDKSGLPSDRFFAERPEGSVSTLKIQRTQQEDSAVYLCASSLLADTQYFGPGTRLTVL.

The chain couples TRBV7-9 to TRBJ2-5; D is undetermined. From germline, CDR1 is SEHNR and CDR2 FQNEAQ (reference sequence). V was shortened by 5 bases and J by 0 bases, with 10 bases between the two germline ends. This CDR3 is built from 14 residues. Here the CDR3 DNA reads TGTGCCAGCAGCCCCGACCGATACCAAGAGACCCAGTACTTC. It is translated as CASSPDRYQETQYF.

This clonotype was detected ten times or more. Written as DNA, the CDR3 is TGCGCCAGCAGCTTGGCGGCGGGTCCTTCTGAAGCTTTCTTT. Residues: CASSLAAGPSEAFF. This chain connects TRBV5-1 to TRBJ1-1; D is unclear. V lost 0 bases and J lost 6, with 12 bases in between. Germline V lookup: CDR1 SGHRS, CDR2 YFSETQ. This CDR3 is 14 amino acids long.

The genes are TRBV9 and TRBJ2-6, with no clear D. Trimming left V 1 base short and J 3 bases short, with 20 bases between. This CDR3 spans 19 amino acids. From germline, CDR1 is SGDLS and CDR2 YYNGEE. Here the CDR3 reads CASSVNFRTGRSGANVLTF. CDR3 coding DNA: TGTGCCAGCAGCGTAAACTTCAGGACCGGCAGGAGTGGGGCCAACGTCCTGACTTTC. Together with reference TRBV9 and TRBJ2-6, the CDR3 gives the full variable domain: DSGVTQTPKHLITATGQRVTLRCSPRSGDLSVYWYQQSLDQGLQFLIQYYNGEERAKGNILERFSAQQFPDLHSELNLSSLELGDSALYFCASSVNFRTGRSGANVLTFGAGSRLTVL.

This clonotype was detected ten times or more. This chain uses TRBV9 with TRBJ2-7; TRBD1 aligns across 10 bases. V shed 4 bases and J 5 bases; nucleotides not matched to a gene: 3. Germline V CDR1 and CDR2: SGDLS, YYNGEE. CDR3 length: 13 amino acids. The CDR3 region is CASSTTGGNEQYF. The CDR3 nucleotides are TGTGCCAGCAGCACGACAGGGGGCAACGAGCAGTACTTC.

This clonotype was counted many times. The J gene is TRBJ1-5, the V gene TRBV28; tentatively, D is TRBD1 (6 bases). The germline gives CDR1 MDHEN, CDR2 SYDVKM. The CDR3 has 16 residues. V shed 1 base and J shed 0 bases, with 10 bases lying between them. CDR3 nucleotide sequence: TGTGCCAGCAGTTTATACCAGGGGAGTAGCAATCAGCCCCAGCATTTT. Translating it yields CASSLYQGSSNQPQHF.

This clonotype was recorded at least ten times. This chain's CDR3 is CASSQDLGNQPQHF. Here the CDR3 DNA reads TGCGCCAGCAGCCAAGATCTTGGTAATCAGCCCCAGCATTTT. The chain joins TRBV4-3 to TRBJ1-5, with unresolved D. Germline CDR1 is LGHNA and CDR2 is YSLEER. V was shortened by 0 bases and J by 4 bases, with 7 bases between the two germline ends. The CDR3 runs 14 residues.

The chain is built from TRBV29-1 and TRBJ2-2, with D possibly being TRBD1 (7 bases). V lost 6 bases, J lost 5 bases, and 13 bases lay in between. The CDR3 spans 13 residues. Germline loops: CDR1 SQVTM, CDR2 ANQGSEA. The CDR3 DNA reads TGCAGCGTGGGCAGGGGGAGGACCGGGGAGCTGTTTTTT. It specifies CSVGRGRTGELFF.

The DNA of the CDR3 is TGTGCCAGCAGTTATACGTCCTTAAATGAGCAGTTCTTC. Translation: CASSYTSLNEQFF. J is TRBJ2-1 and V is TRBV6-2 or TRBV6-3; D unclear. CDR1 is MNHEY, CDR2 SVGEGT, per germline. The length of the CDR3 is 13 residues. V was cut by 3 bases and J by 7 bases, with 10 bases left in between.

The CDR3 region is CASSLATGSNYGYTF. CDR3 nucleotide sequence: TGTGCCAGCAGTTTGGCAACGGGTTCTAACTATGGCTACACCTTC. The chain uses TRBV12-3 or TRBV12-4 and TRBJ1-2; D not certain. The CDR3 is 15 residues long. Trimming took off 3 bases at V and 0 bases at J, with 11 bases between the two ends.

The V call is TRBV3-1, the J call TRBJ1-1; tentatively, D is TRBD1 (5 bases). V was trimmed by 0 bases and J by 3 bases, leaving 26 bases between them. Germline assignment: CDR1 LGHDT and CDR2 YNNKEL (reference sequence). The CDR3 is 20 residues long. The CDR3 DNA reads as TGTGCCAGCAGCCAAGATGTAAGGGATTGGGGCTTAAACGAGGACACTGAAGCTTTCTTT. Protein sequence: CASSQDVRDWGLNEDTEAFF.